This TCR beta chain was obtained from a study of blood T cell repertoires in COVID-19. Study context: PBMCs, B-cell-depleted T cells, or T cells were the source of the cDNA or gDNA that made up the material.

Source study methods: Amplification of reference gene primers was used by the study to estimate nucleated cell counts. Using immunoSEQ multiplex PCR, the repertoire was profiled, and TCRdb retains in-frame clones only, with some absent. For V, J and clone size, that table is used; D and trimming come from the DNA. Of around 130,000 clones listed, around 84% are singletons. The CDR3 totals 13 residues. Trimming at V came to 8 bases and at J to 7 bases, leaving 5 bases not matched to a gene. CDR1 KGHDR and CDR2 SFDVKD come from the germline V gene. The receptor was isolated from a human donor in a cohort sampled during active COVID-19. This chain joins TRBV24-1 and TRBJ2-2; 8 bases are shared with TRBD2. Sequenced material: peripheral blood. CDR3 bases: TGTGCCACCATGCAGCGGGAGAGCGGGGAGCTGTTTTTT. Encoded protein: CATMQRESGELFF.